Ten or more counts support the clone carrying this TCR beta chain. The antigen remains unidentified. The source of the sample is a study of CD8 T cells in ankylosing spondylitis. Study-wide results and limits: The study identified a TCR beta motif of roughly eight highly homologous variants that appeared characteristic of ankylosing spondylitis blood. Clones tied to disease were said to be significantly enriched in matched ankylosing spondylitis synovial fluid. Researchers report that disease-linked clones proved CD8+ and relatively rare in peripheral blood.

The CDR3 has 12 residues. The V end lost 6 bases, the J end lost 5 bases, and 9 bases lay between the germline ends. Quantitative 5'-RACE with molecular barcodes was used to make the TCR beta libraries. In TCRdb, the 5' RACE reads were re-called with MiXCR into one record per CDR3 protein. The table includes 310,000 or so distinct CDR3 sequences, 20% detected once. The J gene is TRBJ2-3, the V gene TRBV12-3 or TRBV12-4; D not certain. The sequencing input was blood, either unsorted or a sorted T cell fraction (not recorded which). This receptor was taken from a male donor with ankylosing spondylitis or in good health (not recorded which). CDR3 DNA sequence: TGTGCCAGCAGACCTTTTGTAGATACGCAGTATTTT. As protein: CASRPFVDTQYF.